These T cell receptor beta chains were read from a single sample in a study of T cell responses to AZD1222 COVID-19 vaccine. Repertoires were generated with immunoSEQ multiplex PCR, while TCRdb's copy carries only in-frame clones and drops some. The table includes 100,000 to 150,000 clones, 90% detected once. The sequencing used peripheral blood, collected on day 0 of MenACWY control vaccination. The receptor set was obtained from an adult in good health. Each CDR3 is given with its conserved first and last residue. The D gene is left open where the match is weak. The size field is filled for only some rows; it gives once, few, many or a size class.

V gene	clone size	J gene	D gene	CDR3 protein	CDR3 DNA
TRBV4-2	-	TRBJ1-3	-	CASSRAPGNTIYF	TGTGCCAGCAGCCGTGCCCCGGGAAACACCATATATTTT
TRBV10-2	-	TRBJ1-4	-	CASSDTRRDLNEKLFF	TGCGCCAGCAGTGATACCCGCCGGGACTTAAATGAAAAACTGTTTTTT
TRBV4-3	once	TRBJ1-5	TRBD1	CASSQDYRGNQPQHF	TGCGCCAGCAGCCAAGATTACAGGGGAAATCAGCCCCAGCATTTT
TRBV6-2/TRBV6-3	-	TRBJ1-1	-	CASSYSMGNTEAFF	TGTGCCAGCAGTTACTCGATGGGAAACACTGAAGCTTTCTTT
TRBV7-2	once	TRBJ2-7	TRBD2	CASSRTSGMVELGQYF	TGTGCCAGCAGCCGGACTAGCGGGATGGTTGAGTTAGGGCAGTACTTC
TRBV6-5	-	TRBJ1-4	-	CASSYRQYATNEKLFF	TGTGCCAGCAGTTACAGGCAGTATGCAACTAATGAAAAGCTGTTTTTT
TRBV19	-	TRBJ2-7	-	CASSIAGLSYEQYF	TGTGCCAGTAGTATAGCAGGGCTCAGCTACGAGCAGTACTTC
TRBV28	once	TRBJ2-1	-	CASSKGGPVYNEQFF	TGTGCCAGCAGTAAGGGGGGGCCTGTCTACAATGAGCAGTTCTTC
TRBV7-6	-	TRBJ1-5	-	CASSLKGGANQPQHF	TGTGCCAGCAGCTTAAAGGGGGGGGCGAATCAGCCCCAGCATTTT
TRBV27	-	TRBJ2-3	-	CASSLYGTLSTDTQYF	TGTGCCAGCAGTTTATATGGGACCCTTAGCACAGATACGCAGTATTTT
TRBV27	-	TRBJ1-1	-	CASSVGLSGGTEAFF	TGTGCCAGCAGTGTAGGACTGTCGGGGGGCACTGAAGCTTTCTTT
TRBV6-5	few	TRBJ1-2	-	CASTAWYAENYGYTF	TGTGCCAGCACGGCATGGTACGCTGAAAACTATGGCTACACCTTC
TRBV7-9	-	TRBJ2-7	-	CASSARDRAPYEQYF	TGTGCCAGCAGCGCCCGGGACCGTGCCCCGTACGAGCAGTACTTC
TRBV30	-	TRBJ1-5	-	CAWSGVKASNQPQHF	TGTGCCTGGAGTGGAGTCAAAGCAAGCAATCAGCCCCAGCATTTT
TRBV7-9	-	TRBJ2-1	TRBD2	CASSPPTSGSGQFF	TGTGCCAGCAGCCCACCGACTAGCGGGAGTGGGCAGTTCTTC
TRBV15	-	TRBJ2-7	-	CATSRDDSSPRALYEQYF	TGTGCCACCAGCAGAGATGATTCGTCCCCCCGTGCCCTCTACGAGCAGTACTTC
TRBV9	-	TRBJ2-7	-	CASSVGQSSYEQYF	TGTGCCAGCAGCGTTGGTCAGTCCTCCTACGAGCAGTACTTC
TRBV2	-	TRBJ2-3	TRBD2	CANEGLAGRGPLHTDTQYF	TGTGCCAACGAGGGACTAGCGGGAAGGGGGCCCCTCCACACAGATACGCAGTATTTT
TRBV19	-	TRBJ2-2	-	CASRPGGTRYLTGELFF	TGTGCCAGTAGACCGGGCGGGACAAGGTATCTAACCGGGGAGCTGTTTTTT
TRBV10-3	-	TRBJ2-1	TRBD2	CAIRASGSSYNEQFF	TGTGCCATCAGGGCTAGCGGTAGCTCCTACAATGAGCAGTTCTTC
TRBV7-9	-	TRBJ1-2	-	CASSPGIYGYTF	TGTGCCAGCAGCCCCGGGATCTATGGCTACACCTTC
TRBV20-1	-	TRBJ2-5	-	CSARPQETQYF	TGCAGTGCTCGACCTCAAGAGACCCAGTACTTC
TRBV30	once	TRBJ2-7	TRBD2	CAWSSGGNYEQYF	TGTGCCTGGAGTAGCGGGGGTAACTACGAGCAGTACTTC
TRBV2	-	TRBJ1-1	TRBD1	CASRPEGQGLRTEAFF	TGTGCCAGCCGCCCTGAGGGACAGGGACTACGAACTGAAGCTTTCTTT
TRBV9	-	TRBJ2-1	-	CASRFSRDNEQFF	TGTGCCAGCCGGTTTAGCAGAGACAATGAGCAGTTCTTC
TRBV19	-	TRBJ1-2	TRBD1	CASSAPGQGYGYTF	TGTGCCAGTAGTGCGCCGGGACAGGGTTATGGCTACACCTTC
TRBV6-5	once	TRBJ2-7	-	CASRPEGGHYEQYF	TGTGCCAGCAGACCCGAGGGGGGGCACTACGAGCAGTACTTC
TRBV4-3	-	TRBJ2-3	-	CASSQAGSGNTQYF	TGCGCCAGCAGCCAAGCCGGGTCTGGTAATACGCAGTATTTT
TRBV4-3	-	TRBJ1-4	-	CASSQGTGQGEKLFF	TGCGCCAGCAGCCAAGGAACAGGTCAAGGGGAAAAACTGTTTTTT
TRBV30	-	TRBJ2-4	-	CAWSSWDSGPALAKNIQYF	TGTGCCTGGAGTTCATGGGACAGCGGGCCCGCACTAGCCAAAAACATTCAGTACTTC
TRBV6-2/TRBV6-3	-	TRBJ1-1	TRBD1	CASSYSPGGLNTEAFF	TGTGCCAGCAGTTACTCGCCAGGGGGGTTGAACACTGAAGCTTTCTTT
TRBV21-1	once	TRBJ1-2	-	CASSKGGRGLYGYTF	TGTGCCAGCAGCAAAGGGGGCAGGGGGCTCTATGGCTACACCTTC
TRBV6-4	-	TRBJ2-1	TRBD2	CASSEQTSGGYNEQFF	TGTGCCAGCAGTGAGCAAACTAGCGGGGGGTACAATGAGCAGTTCTTC
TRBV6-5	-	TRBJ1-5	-	CASSWTATSNQPQHF	TGTGCCAGCAGTTGGACAGCAACTAGCAATCAGCCCCAGCATTTT
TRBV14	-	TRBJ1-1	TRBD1	CASSQTTGVGTEAFF	TGTGCCAGCAGCCAAACTACAGGGGTGGGAACTGAAGCTTTCTTT
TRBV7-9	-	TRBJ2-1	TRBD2	CASSNSGTSGYNEQFF	TGTGCCAGCAGCAACTCCGGGACTAGCGGGTACAATGAGCAGTTCTTC
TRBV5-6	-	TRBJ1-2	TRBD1	CASSLRGGNYGYTF	TGTGCCAGCAGCTTGCGAGGGGGCAACTATGGCTACACCTTC
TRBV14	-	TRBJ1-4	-	CASSPGARSNEKLFF	TGTGCCAGCAGCCCCGGGGCGCGATCTAATGAAAAACTGTTTTTT
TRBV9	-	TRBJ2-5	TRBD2	CASSVGGSGGLKTQYF	TGTGCCAGCAGCGTAGGTGGTAGCGGGGGTCTGAAGACCCAGTACTTC
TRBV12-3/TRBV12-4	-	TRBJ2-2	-	CASSFTGELFF	TGTGCCAGCAGTTTTACCGGGGAGCTGTTTTTT
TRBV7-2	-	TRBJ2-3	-	CASRKNTEISTDTQYF	TGTGCCAGCAGAAAAAACACTGAGATTAGCACAGATACGCAGTATTTT
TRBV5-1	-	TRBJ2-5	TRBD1	CASRGTEETQYF	TGCGCCAGCAGGGGGACAGAAGAGACCCAGTACTTC
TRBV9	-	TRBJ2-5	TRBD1	CASSAATGRRTQYF	TGTGCCAGCAGCGCCGCGACAGGGCGACGGACCCAGTACTTC
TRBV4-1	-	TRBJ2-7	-	CASSQDGGLSYEQYF	TGCGCCAGCAGCCAAGATGGCGGGTTATCCTACGAGCAGTACTTC